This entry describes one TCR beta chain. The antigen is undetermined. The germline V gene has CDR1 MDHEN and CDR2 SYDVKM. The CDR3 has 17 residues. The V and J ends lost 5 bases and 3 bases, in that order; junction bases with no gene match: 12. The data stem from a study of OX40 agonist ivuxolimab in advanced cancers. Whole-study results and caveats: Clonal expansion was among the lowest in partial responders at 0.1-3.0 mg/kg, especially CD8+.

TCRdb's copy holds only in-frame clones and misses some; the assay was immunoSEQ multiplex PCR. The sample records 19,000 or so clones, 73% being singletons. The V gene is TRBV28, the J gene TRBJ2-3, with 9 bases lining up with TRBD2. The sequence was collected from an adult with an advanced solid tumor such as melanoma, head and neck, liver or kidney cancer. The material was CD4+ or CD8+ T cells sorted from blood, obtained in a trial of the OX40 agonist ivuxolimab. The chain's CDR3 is CASSPLLKREVTDTQYF. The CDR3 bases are TGTGCCAGCAGTCCCCTCCTCAAGCGGGAGGTTACAGATACGCAGTATTTT.